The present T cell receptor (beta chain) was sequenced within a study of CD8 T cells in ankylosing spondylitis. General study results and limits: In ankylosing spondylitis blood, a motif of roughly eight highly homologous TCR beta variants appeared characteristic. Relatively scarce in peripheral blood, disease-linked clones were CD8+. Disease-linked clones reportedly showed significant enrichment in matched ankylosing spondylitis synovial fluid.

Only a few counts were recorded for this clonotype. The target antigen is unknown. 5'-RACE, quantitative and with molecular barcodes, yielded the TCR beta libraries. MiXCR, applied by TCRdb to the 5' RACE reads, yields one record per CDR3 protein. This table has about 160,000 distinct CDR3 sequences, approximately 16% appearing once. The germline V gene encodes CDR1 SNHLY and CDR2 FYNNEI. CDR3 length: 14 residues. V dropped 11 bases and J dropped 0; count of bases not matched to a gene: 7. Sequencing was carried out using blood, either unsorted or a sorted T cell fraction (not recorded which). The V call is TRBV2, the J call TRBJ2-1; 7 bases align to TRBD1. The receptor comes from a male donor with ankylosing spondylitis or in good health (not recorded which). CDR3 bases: TGTGCCGCCGGCAGGGGGAGCTCCTACAATGAGCAGTTCTTC. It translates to CAAGRGSSYNEQFF.